The rows below give T cell receptor beta chains drawn from one sample of a study of blood T cells in healthy people across ages. TCRdb reanalysed the 5' RACE reads using MiXCR and keeps one entry per CDR3 protein. The table lists 980,000 or so distinct CDR3 sequences, roughly 50% of them singletons. Sequenced material: blood. The source of these receptors is a young man in good health. The CDR3 runs from the conserved cysteine through the conserved F or W. D genes are given only for firm matches. Size values are once, few and many counts, or a class for expanded clones, and some rows have none.

TRBJ2-1 | . | TRBV5-1 | . | TGCGCCAGCAGCTTCCGGGACGGGGATGAGCAGTTCTTC | CASSFRDGDEQFF
TRBJ1-2 | few | TRBV7-2 | . | TGTGCCAGCAGCCCGAGGACGGTAGCTAACTATGGCTACACCTTC | CASSPRTVANYGYTF
TRBJ2-1 | . | TRBV7-9 | TRBD2 | TGTGCCAGCAGCCCACTAGCGTTTCCCTACAATGAGCAGTTCTTC | CASSPLAFPYNEQFF
TRBJ2-7 | . | TRBV10-3 | . | TGTGCCATCAGTGAGTCTTCCGCGAGCTCCTACGAGCAGTACTTC | CAISESSASSYEQYF
TRBJ2-1 | . | TRBV19 | . | TGTGCCAGTAGTGGGGAACAGCGACTAACCTACAATGAGCAGTTCTTC | CASSGEQRLTYNEQFF
TRBJ2-7 | . | TRBV7-9 | . | TGTGCCAGCAGCTTAGATACCGTCTCCTACGAGCAGTACTTC | CASSLDTVSYEQYF
TRBJ1-2 | . | TRBV2 | TRBD1 | TGTGCCAGCAGTCCCCTGAGACAGGGAGGGATCGAGTGCACCTTC | CASSPLRQGGIECTF
TRBJ2-7 | . | TRBV6-2/TRBV6-3 | TRBD2 | TGTGCCAGCACCCTCGGGGGGGGACGAACTGAGTCCTACGAGCAGTACTTC | CASTLGGGRTESYEQYF
TRBJ1-2 | . | TRBV7-2 | TRBD1 | TGTGCCAGCAGCCCTCAGGGGGGCCATGGCTACACCTTC | CASSPQGGHGYTF
TRBJ1-5 | . | TRBV20-1 | . | TGCAGTGCTCCCCTGGGGGGGGCCTTCAATCAGCCCCAGCATTTT | CSAPLGGAFNQPQHF
TRBJ2-7 | few | TRBV12-3/TRBV12-4 | . | TGTGCCAGCAGTTGGAGTGGCTACGAGCAGTACTTC | CASSWSGYEQYF
TRBJ2-3 | . | TRBV5-4 | TRBD2 | TGTGCCAGCAGCTTGGATCCTAGCGGGGGGCGTCGTGCGCAGTATTTT | CASSLDPSGGRRAQYF
TRBJ1-6 | . | TRBV12-3/TRBV12-4 | . | TGTGCCAGCAGTCACGGGACGGTTTATAATTCACCCCTCCACTTT | CASSHGTVYNSPLHF
TRBJ2-3 | . | TRBV12-3/TRBV12-4 | . | TGTGCCAGCAGTTTTATGGGGATCGATACGCAGTATTTT | CASSFMGIDTQYF
TRBJ1-2 | few | TRBV7-9 | . | TGTGCCAGCAGCTCGACGAAAGACGGGCCGGGGGGCTACACCTTC | CASSSTKDGPGGYTF
TRBJ1-2 | . | TRBV7-2 | TRBD1 | TGTGCCAGCAGCAAGGGCGGTGGGGACAGGGTATCTGGCTACACCTTC | CASSKGGGDRVSGYTF
TRBJ2-3 | . | TRBV6-4 | . | TGTGCCAGCAGTGACAAGCCGGGAGATCGCGCAGATACGCAGTATTTT | CASSDKPGDRADTQYF
TRBJ2-5 | many | TRBV14 | . | TGTGCCAGCAGCCAGGGCACTACCGCCCAGTACTTC | CASSQGTTAQYF
TRBJ1-1 | many | TRBV7-9 | . | TGTGCCAGCAGCCTAGGGGCAAACCCCAACACTGAAGCTTTCTTT | CASSLGANPNTEAFF
TRBJ1-2 | . | TRBV9 | . | TGTGCCAGCAGCGTAGGTAAAGGGGCGAGTGGCTACACCTTC | CASSVGKGASGYTF
TRBJ2-5 | once | TRBV7-2 | TRBD2 | TGTGCCAGCAGCGACCGACTAGCGGAGGAGACCCAGTACTTC | CASSDRLAEETQYF
TRBJ2-7 | few | TRBV20-1 | . | TGCAGTGCTAGAGATTACCGCTCCGGCAGCGACCCATCCGGGCAGTACTTC | CSARDYRSGSDPSGQYF
TRBJ2-3 | . | TRBV12-3/TRBV12-4 | TRBD2 | TGTGCCAGCAAGAGAGTGGGGGGGGATACGCAGTATTTT | CASKRVGGDTQYF
TRBJ1-6 | . | TRBV5-1 | . | TGCGCCAGCAGCTTGGTTGAGGGTATGGGCAATTCACCCCTCCACTTT | CASSLVEGMGNSPLHF
TRBJ2-5 | . | TRBV29-1 | TRBD1 | TGCAGCGTTGAGGGGGACAGGGGGGTTTTGACCCAGTACTTC | CSVEGDRGVLTQYF
TRBJ1-2 | . | TRBV29-1 | . | TGCAGCGGCTCTGGAGCCGATGGTTACACCTTC | CSGSGADGYTF
TRBJ2-7 | . | TRBV5-6 | TRBD1 | TGTGCCAGCCGCTCCTTTGGGACAGCCTACGAGCAGTACTTC | CASRSFGTAYEQYF
TRBJ2-7 | . | TRBV20-1 | . | TGCAGTGCCAAGGAAGGGACCTACGAGCAGTACTTC | CSAKEGTYEQYF
TRBJ2-4 | few | TRBV20-1 | TRBD1 | TGCAGTGCTAGGACAGGGCTGGCCAAAAACATTCAGTACTTC | CSARTGLAKNIQYF
TRBJ2-7 | . | TRBV6-2/TRBV6-3 | . | TGTGCCAGCAGTGGGTCAGGGGCTATGGACGAGCAGTACTTC | CASSGSGAMDEQYF
TRBJ1-2 | . | TRBV15 | TRBD1 | TGTGCCACCAGCAGGCCCGACAGGGAGACCTATGGCTACACCTTC | CATSRPDRETYGYTF
TRBJ1-6 | once | TRBV7-9 | . | TGTGCCAGCAGTCCGGAGGTCGATAATTCACCCCTCCACTTT | CASSPEVDNSPLHF
TRBJ2-7 | many | TRBV7-2 | . | TGTGCCAGCAGCCCGGACGGGTGGTACGAGCAGTACTTC | CASSPDGWYEQYF
TRBJ1-1 | once | TRBV29-1 | . | TGCAGCGCCGAAAAGGGAGGCACTGAAGCTTTCTTT | CSAEKGGTEAFF
TRBJ2-3 | . | TRBV30 | . | TGTGCCTGGAGTGTACGCGCAGGGCTCTCAGATACGCAGTATTTT | CAWSVRAGLSDTQYF
TRBJ1-4 | . | TRBV9 | TRBD1 | TGTGCCAGCAGCTCCCGACAGGGCTCTAATGAAAAACTGTTTTTT | CASSSRQGSNEKLFF
TRBJ1-2 | . | TRBV20-1 | . | TGCAGTGCCCCTTATTTTAATAACTATGGCTACACCTTC | CSAPYFNNYGYTF
TRBJ2-3 | . | TRBV28 | TRBD2 | TGTGCCAGCAGTTTTCTTCAGCGGGGGCTCTCCACAGATACGCAGTATTTT | CASSFLQRGLSTDTQYF
TRBJ1-6 | . | TRBV3-1 | . | TGTGCCACCTCGGACCGAAGTAATTCACCCCTCCACTTT | CATSDRSNSPLHF
TRBJ2-1 | . | TRBV21-1 | . | TGTGCCAGCAGCAGGTTCCGGGACGCACGCCATTATGAGCAGTTCTTC | CASSRFRDARHYEQFF
TRBJ1-1 | once | TRBV7-9 | . | TGTGCCAGCAGTCAACAGGGTTATAACACTGAAGCTTTCTTT | CASSQQGYNTEAFF
TRBJ1-1 | . | TRBV13 | TRBD1 | TGTGCCAGCAGCCTCAGGGACAGGGGGCGCCTGGCTGAAGCTTTCTTT | CASSLRDRGRLAEAFF
TRBJ2-5 | . | TRBV29-1 | TRBD2 | TGCAGCGTTGAAGTGGCTAGCGGAGGGACCCAGTACTTC | CSVEVASGGTQYF
TRBJ1-5 | . | TRBV28 | . | TGTGCCAGCAGTGCCCGGGCGGGGATCAATCAGCCCCAGCATTTT | CASSARAGINQPQHF
TRBJ2-1 | few | TRBV6-5 | . | TGTGCCAGCAGTCCCAGGTCCAGCTCCTACAATGAGCAGTTCTTC | CASSPRSSSYNEQFF
TRBJ2-4 | . | TRBV27 | . | TGTGCCAGCAGTTCTCGGACGGCAGGGAGTGGAGTAGCCAAAAACATTCAGTACTTC | CASSSRTAGSGVAKNIQYF
TRBJ2-1 | . | TRBV4-2 | . | TGTGCCAGCAGCCAAGTGGGTCACGACAATGAGCAGTTCTTC | CASSQVGHDNEQFF
TRBJ2-5 | few | TRBV29-1 | TRBD1 | TGCAGCGTTCGACAGGGGGAAGAGACCCAGTACTTC | CSVRQGEETQYF